Presented here are 18 T cell receptor beta chains from one specimen sequenced in a study of vaccination and CD4 T cells after COVID-19. The Oncomine TCR Beta short-read assay was what sequenced the DNA obtained from cultured CD4+ T cells. TCRdb itself ran the PCR reads through MiXCR, one entry per CDR3 protein. In the table there are over 15,000 distinct CDR3 sequences, under 65% of which are singletons. These TCRs are of unknown antigen specificity. As to treatment: roughly ten-day PBMC culture with coronavirus spike peptide pools or control peptides (ViraFEST assay). Sequences were derived from CD4+ T cells from blood, cultured in vitro, sampled before SARS-CoV-2 vaccination. The source of these receptors is a human donor who had recovered from COVID-19.

The chain carries TRBV4-2 and TRBJ2-1; 9 positions agree with TRBD2. The germline V gene has CDR1 LGHNA and CDR2 YNFKEQ. Trimming removed 4 bases from V and 2 bases from J; junction bases left unmatched: 6. CDR3 length: 16 residues. CDR3 coding DNA: TGTGCCAGCAGCCCGCCGGGCGGGGGGGCCTACAATGAGCAGTTCTTC. It encodes CASSPPGGGAYNEQFF.

In this sample, this clonotype turned up a few times. The chain joins TRBV7-6 to TRBJ1-1, with unresolved D. The V gene lost 0 bases and the J gene lost 8 bases, with 10 bases spanning the gap. The CDR3 is 13 residues long. Germline V gene data show CDR1 as SGHVS and CDR2 as FNYEAQ. The CDR3, as DNA: TGTGCCAGCAGCTTAGCTTCTTATTCGGAAGCTTTCTTT. It encodes CASSLASYSEAFF.

The sample holds a few counts of this clonotype. The J gene is TRBJ2-3, the V gene TRBV25-1; the match to TRBD2 covers 7 bases. The CDR3 is made up of 16 amino acids. V lost 4 bases to trimming and J lost 3 bases; unmatched junction nucleotides: 10. The germline gives CDR1 MGHDK, CDR2 SYGVNS. This CDR3 is CASSGIGGGETDTQYF. The CDR3, as DNA: TGTGCCAGCAGTGGAATTGGGGGGGGTGAGACAGATACGCAGTATTTT. Full variable domain (outside the CDR3, taken from reference TRBV25-1 and TRBJ2-3): EADIYQTPRYLVIGTGKKITLECSQTMGHDKMYWYQQDPGMELHLIHYSYGVNSTEKGDLSSESTVSRIRTEHFPLTLESARPSHTSQYLCASSGIGGGETDTQYFGPGTRLTVL.

The chain is built from TRBV7-2 and TRBJ2-3; D remains unclear. CDR1 and CDR2 (germline): SGHTA, FQGNSA. This CDR3 has 12 amino acids. V shed 5 bases and J shed 6 bases, with 9 bases lying between them. The CDR3: CASSPSVDTQYF. Written as DNA, the CDR3 is TGTGCCAGCAGCCCGAGTGTCGATACGCAGTATTTT. Full variable domain (rest looked up from reference TRBV7-2 and TRBJ2-3): GAGVSQSPSNKVTEKGKDVELRCDPISGHTALYWYRQSLGQGLEFLIYFQGNSAPDKSGLPSDRFSAERTGGSVSTLTIQRTQQEDSAVYLCASSPSVDTQYFGPGTRLTVL.

The chain has TRBV28 and TRBJ1-2; 7 nucleotides align to TRBD1. The CDR3 totals 12 residues. Germline V gene data show CDR1 as MDHEN and CDR2 as SYDVKM. Trimming cost V 5 bases and J 5 bases; bases outside gene matches: 2. CDR3 nucleotides: TGTGCCAGCAGTGGACAGGCATATGGCTACACCTTC. This translates into CASSGQAYGYTF.

This clonotype has only a few counts. This rearrangement joins TRBV4-1 to TRBJ2-7; TRBD2 is a possible D gene (6 bases). Trimming left V 2 bases short and J 2 bases short, with 13 bases between. CDR1 and CDR2 (germline): MGHRA, YSYEKL. The CDR3 is 15 residues long. The CDR3 nucleotides are TGCGCCAGCAGCCAAAGAGGAGGGCAGACCTACGAGCAGTACTTC. It is translated as CASSQRGGQTYEQYF.

This clonotype was picked up a small number of times. The V and J genes are TRBV20-1 and TRBJ1-2; TRBD1 agrees at 8 bases. The CDR3 spans 13 residues. Germline-derived CDR1 and CDR2 are DFQATT and SNEGSKA (reference sequence). V gave up 0 bases and J gave up 8 bases; unmatched junction bases: 5. The CDR3 spells CSARETGVRGYTF. The CDR3 region has the DNA TGCAGTGCTAGAGAGACAGGGGTTAGGGGCTACACCTTC.

The rearrangement joins TRBV7-2 to TRBJ2-7; D not resolved. CDR3 length: 15 residues. CDR1 and CDR2 (germline): SGHTA, FQGNSA. V was pared by 5 bases and J by 0 bases, with 14 bases between. The CDR3 coding sequence is TGTGCCAGCAGCGGCCAGGCTGTGGCCTCCTACGAGCAGTACTTC. Translated, it gives CASSGQAVASYEQYF.

The rearrangement joins TRBV20-1 to TRBJ2-1; 9 nucleotides align to TRBD1. V shed 5 bases, J shed 2 bases, and the junction held 7 bases outside the gene matches. The CDR3 has 15 residues. Per the germline V gene, CDR1 is DFQATT and CDR2 is SNEGSKA (reference sequence). The CDR3 nucleotides read TGCAGTGCTCGCCGGGGACAGGGTACCTACAATGAGCAGTTCTTC. This codes for CSARRGQGTYNEQFF.

The chain uses TRBV25-1 and TRBJ2-5; TRBD2 aligns across 8 bases. The J segment lost 1 base and the V segment lost 4 bases, leaving 11 bases of the junction unmatched. CDR1 and CDR2 from the germline V gene are MGHDK and SYGVNS. CDR3 length: 17 amino acids. For the CDR3, the DNA is TGTGCCAGCAGTGTACGGAGCATCCTAGCGGGCCAAGAGACCCAGTACTTC. Translated: CASSVRSILAGQETQYF.

V and J are TRBV6-1 and TRBJ1-2, with 8 bases matching TRBD1. The germline CDR1 and CDR2 sequences are MNHNS and SASEGT. Trimming at V came to 7 bases and at J to 6 bases, leaving 4 bases not matched to a gene. The CDR3 runs to 12 residues. CDR3 DNA: TGTGCCAGCAATGCCAGGGGGCATGGCTACACCTTC. This encodes CASNARGHGYTF.

This clonotype turned up a few times. The chain has TRBV15 and TRBJ2-2, with 7 bases identical to TRBD1. The ends lost 1 base at V and 2 bases at J; junction bases unmatched: 10. CDR1 is LNHNV, CDR2 YYDKDF, per germline (reference sequence). The CDR3 has 18 amino acids. CDR3: CATSRVGTGTANTGELFF. In DNA, the CDR3 is TGTGCCACCAGCAGAGTGGGGACCGGGACAGCCAACACCGGGGAGCTGTTTTTT.

This clonotype was detected a few times. The chain couples TRBV7-6 to TRBJ2-2; D might be TRBD1 (5 bases). Germline loops: CDR1 SGHVS, CDR2 FNYEAQ. The CDR3 consists of 16 residues. V was trimmed by 1 base and J by 2 bases, leaving 11 bases between them. The CDR3 reads CASSLVGAPNTGELFF. DNA for the CDR3: TGTGCCAGCAGCTTAGTAGGGGCGCCAAACACCGGGGAGCTGTTTTTT.

J is TRBJ2-5 and V is TRBV6-5; TRBD1 matches 7 bases. CDR1 and CDR2 (germline): MNHEY, SVGAGI. Trimming removed 2 bases from V and 7 bases from J; junction bases left unmatched: 7. CDR3 size: 14 residues. In DNA, the CDR3 is TGTGCCAGCAGTTACCCGACAGGGCGTGGGACCCAGTACTTC. Amino acid sequence: CASSYPTGRGTQYF.

J is TRBJ2-3 and V is TRBV6-1; 7 bases are shared with TRBD2. CDR1 is MNHNS and CDR2 is SASEGT in the germline V gene. The ends lost 10 bases at V and 1 base at J; junction bases unmatched: 8. The length of the CDR3 is 14 residues. In DNA form, the CDR3 reads TGTGCCACCAACCCCGCGGGGGGCACAGATACGCAGTATTTT. Encoded protein: CATNPAGGTDTQYF.

This clonotype was picked up one time. The genes are TRBV7-3 and TRBJ2-2, with 8 bases fitting TRBD2. Germline V lookup: CDR1 SGHTA, CDR2 FQGTGA. The V segment lost 5 bases and the J segment 1 base; nucleotides outside the gene matches: 9. This CDR3 has 17 residues. CDR3 residues: CASSVSGTRGNTGELFF. CDR3 DNA: TGTGCCAGCAGCGTATCCGGGACTAGAGGGAACACCGGGGAGCTGTTTTTT.

The table lists this clonotype with a few counts. The chain recombines TRBV7-9 with TRBJ2-3; 9 bases map to TRBD2. The J segment lost 7 bases and the V segment lost 3 bases, leaving 8 bases of the junction unmatched. There are 15 residues in the CDR3. Germline V gene lookup returns CDR1 SEHNR and CDR2 FQNEAQ (reference sequence). CDR3 coding DNA: TGTGCCAGCAGCTTGACTAGCGGATCGACGTATACGCAGTATTTT. It specifies CASSLTSGSTYTQYF.

This clonotype has more than one count but fewer than ten. CDR3 DNA: TGTGCCAGCAGGTATCAGGGCGAGGGGCAGTTCTTC. It encodes CASRYQGEGQFF. This chain joins TRBV11-3 and TRBJ2-1; D may correspond to TRBD1 or TRBD2 (5 bases each). The germline CDR1 and CDR2 sequences are SGHNT and YENEEA. V shed 6 bases and J shed 12 bases, with 15 bases lying between them. This CDR3 comprises 12 residues.